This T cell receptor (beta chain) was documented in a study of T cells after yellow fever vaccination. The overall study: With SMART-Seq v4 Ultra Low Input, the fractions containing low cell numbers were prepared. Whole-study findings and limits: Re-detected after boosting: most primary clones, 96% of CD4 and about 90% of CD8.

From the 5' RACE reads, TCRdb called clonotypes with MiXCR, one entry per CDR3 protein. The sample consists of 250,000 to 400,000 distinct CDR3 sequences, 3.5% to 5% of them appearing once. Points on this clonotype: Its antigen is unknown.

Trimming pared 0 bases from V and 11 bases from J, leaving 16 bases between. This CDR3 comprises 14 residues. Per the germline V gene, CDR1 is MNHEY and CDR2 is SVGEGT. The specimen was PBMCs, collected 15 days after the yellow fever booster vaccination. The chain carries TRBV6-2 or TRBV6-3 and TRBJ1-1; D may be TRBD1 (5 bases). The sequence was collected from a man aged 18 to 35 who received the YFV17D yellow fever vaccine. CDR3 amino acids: CASSYSSGRAGAFF. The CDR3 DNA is TGTGCCAGCAGTTACTCGTCGGGCAGGGCGGGGGCTTTCTTT.